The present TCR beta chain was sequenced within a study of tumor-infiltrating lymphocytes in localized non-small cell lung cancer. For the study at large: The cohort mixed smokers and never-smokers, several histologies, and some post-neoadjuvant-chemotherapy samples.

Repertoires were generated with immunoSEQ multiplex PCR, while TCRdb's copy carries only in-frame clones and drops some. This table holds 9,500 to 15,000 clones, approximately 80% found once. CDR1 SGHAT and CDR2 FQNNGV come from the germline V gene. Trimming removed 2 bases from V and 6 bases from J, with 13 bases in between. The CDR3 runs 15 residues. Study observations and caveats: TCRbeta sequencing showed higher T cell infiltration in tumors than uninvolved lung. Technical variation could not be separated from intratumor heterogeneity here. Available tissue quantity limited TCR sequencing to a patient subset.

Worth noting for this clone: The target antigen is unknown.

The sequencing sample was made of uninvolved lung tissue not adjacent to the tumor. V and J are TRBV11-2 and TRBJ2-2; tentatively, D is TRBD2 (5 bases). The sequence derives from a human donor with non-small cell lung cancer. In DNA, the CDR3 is TGTGCCAGCAGCTTACTAGCCCGAACCCCCGGGGAGCTGTTTTTT. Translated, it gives CASSLLARTPGELFF.